A selection of T cell receptor beta chains follows, all from one sample in a study of immune evolution from preneoplasia to lung adenocarcinoma. TCRdb's table, derived via immunoSEQ multiplex PCR, lists solely in-frame clones and lacks some. The sample lists 5,500 to 7,000 clones; approximately 73% were seen once. Sequencing was carried out using FFPE lung adenocarcinoma in situ tissue. The receptors derive from an older donor with lung adenocarcinoma. Both conserved end residues are trimmed from each CDR3.

j_gene | v_gene | CDR3aa
TRBJ2-3 | TRBV4-1 | ASSQDGGGTDTQY
TRBJ2-5 | TRBV5-1 | ASSQGLAGVEETQY
TRBJ2-3 | TRBV10-3 | AISEGGYTDTQY
TRBJ2-5 | TRBV9 | ASTGTGGEGETQY
TRBJ2-1 | TRBV28 | ASTKWTSGGNEQF
TRBJ2-3 | TRBV25-1 | ASSEWGGGRADTQY
TRBJ2-5 | TRBV29-1 | SVADRYQETQY
TRBJ1-5 | TRBV6-1 | ANSQSAGQPQH
TRBJ2-2 | TRBV18 | AISPLLDLVDTGELF
TRBJ1-5 | TRBV6-1 | ASSETGDNQPQH
TRBJ1-4 | TRBV2 | ASSLQSLNEKLF
TRBJ2-1 | TRBV7-3 | ASSLGTGSNEQF
TRBJ1-2 | TRBV19 | ASSRVDLYGYT
TRBJ2-7 | TRBV14 | ASSHLGHRSSYEQY
TRBJ1-5 | TRBV19 | ASSMGTHGDQPQH
TRBJ2-5 | TRBV6-1 | VITRFGGATQY
TRBJ1-1 | TRBV4-1 | ASSLGPGFMNTEAF
TRBJ2-2 | TRBV29-1 | SVKLSGGYTGELF
TRBJ1-4 | TRBV2 | ASSPGQGISEKLF
TRBJ2-7 | TRBV4-1 | ASSQLAGTYEQY
TRBJ1-5 | TRBV28 | ASTVTGTGAVQPQH
TRBJ2-3 | TRBV6-5 | ASSYSGGLGDTQY
TRBJ1-1 | TRBV10-3 | AISESGANTEAF
TRBJ1-2 | TRBV7-9 | ASSQEGAGKVYGYT
TRBJ1-3 | TRBV18 | ASSPPNYSGNTIY
TRBJ1-1 | TRBV5-6 | ASSPGGRWATEAF
TRBJ1-2 | TRBV28 | ASSEGGDDGYT
TRBJ2-1 | TRBV9 | ASSVTSGSYNEQF